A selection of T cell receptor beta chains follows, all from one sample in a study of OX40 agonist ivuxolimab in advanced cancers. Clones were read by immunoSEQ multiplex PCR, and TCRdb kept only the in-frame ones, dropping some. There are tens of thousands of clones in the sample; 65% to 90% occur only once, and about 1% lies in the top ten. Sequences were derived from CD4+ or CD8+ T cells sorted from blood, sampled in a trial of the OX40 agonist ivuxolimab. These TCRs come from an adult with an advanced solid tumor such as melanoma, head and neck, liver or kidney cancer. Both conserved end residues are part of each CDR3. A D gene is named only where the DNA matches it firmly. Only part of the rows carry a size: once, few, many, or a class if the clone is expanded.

CASSPPENGGYTDTQYF,TGCGCCAGCAGCCCACCAGAGAACGGGGGATACACAGATACGCAGTATTTT,-,-,TRBV5-1,TRBJ2-3
CASSYSGTVSTDTQYF,TGTGCCAGCAGTTACTCCGGGACGGTTAGCACAGATACGCAGTATTTT,-,-,TRBV6-5,TRBJ2-3
CATSRVGGGYTF,TGTGCCACCAGCAGAGTCGGAGGCGGCTACACCTTC,-,-,TRBV15,TRBJ1-2
CASTPGLLYEQYF,TGTGCCAGCACTCCCGGACTTCTCTACGAGCAGTACTTC,-,-,TRBV6-1,TRBJ2-7
CSVEGRQETQYF,TGCAGCGTTGAGGGCAGGCAAGAGACCCAGTACTTC,once,-,TRBV29-1,TRBJ2-5
CASSASQETQYF,TGTGCCAGTAGTGCCTCTCAAGAGACCCAGTACTTC,once,-,TRBV19,TRBJ2-5
CASRSQGAANYEQYF,TGTGCCAGCAGATCACAGGGGGCGGCCAACTACGAGCAGTACTTC,-,TRBD1,TRBV6-5,TRBJ2-7
CASSPPGLSTDTQYF,TGTGCCAGCTCACCACCGGGACTTAGCACAGATACGCAGTATTTT,once,-,TRBV18,TRBJ2-3
CSVGPQGSVEAFF,TGCAGCGTTGGTCCACAGGGGTCGGTTGAAGCTTTCTTT,-,TRBD1,TRBV29-1,TRBJ1-1
CASSFRDTYTGELFF,TGTGCCAGCAGCTTCCGGGACACTTACACCGGGGAGCTGTTTTTT,-,-,TRBV7-2,TRBJ2-2
CASSPRGPDTQYF,TGTGCCAGCAGCCCCAGGGGGCCAGATACGCAGTATTTT,-,TRBD1,TRBV7-2,TRBJ2-3
CASGLAVSTGGLETQYF,TGTGCTAGTGGTTTGGCCGTATCGACAGGGGGCCTAGAGACCCAGTACTTC,-,TRBD1,TRBV12-5,TRBJ2-5
CASSYREQPQHF,TGTGCCAGCAGTTATCGGGAACAGCCCCAGCATTTT,-,-,TRBV6-5,TRBJ1-5
CASSDRPWMTGENEKLFF,TGTGCCAGCAGTGACCGTCCCTGGATGACAGGGGAGAATGAAAAACTGTTTTTT,-,TRBD1,TRBV6-1,TRBJ1-4
CASSHSGTGNTEAFF,TGTGCCAGCAGCCATTCCGGGACAGGGAACACTGAAGCTTTCTTT,once,TRBD1,TRBV4-2,TRBJ1-1
CASSTWTGAKGYTF,TGTGCCAGCAGCACGTGGACAGGGGCGAAAGGCTACACCTTC,-,TRBD1,TRBV7-9,TRBJ1-2
CASSQDGGSGRRTDTQYF,TGTGCCAGCAGCCAAGATGGGGGTAGCGGGAGACGCACAGATACGCAGTATTTT,-,TRBD2,TRBV4-2,TRBJ2-3
CASSPTGHPSYEQYF,TGTGCCAGCTCACCCACGGGACATCCGTCCTACGAGCAGTACTTC,-,-,TRBV18,TRBJ2-7
CASSWTSSRNIQYF,TGTGCCAGCAGTTGGACCTCGTCTAGAAACATTCAGTACTTC,-,-,TRBV6-5,TRBJ2-4
CASSPQGQAEAFF,TGTGCCAGCAGTCCCCAGGGTCAGGCTGAAGCTTTCTTT,once,-,TRBV2,TRBJ1-1
CSVDRQGDTQYF,TGCAGCGTTGATAGGCAGGGAGATACGCAGTATTTT,-,-,TRBV29-1,TRBJ2-3
CASSFRDQGTNEKLFF,TGTGCCAGCAGCTTCCGGGATCAGGGAACTAATGAAAAACTGTTTTTT,-,-,TRBV5-6,TRBJ1-4
CASSSAKGLAEAFF,TGTGCCAGCAGTTCCGCCAAAGGGTTGGCTGAAGCTTTCTTT,once,-,TRBV6-6,TRBJ1-1
CASSQERTGGFNYGYTF,TGCGCCAGCAGCCAAGAAAGGACAGGGGGCTTTAACTATGGCTACACCTTC,once,TRBD1,TRBV4-3,TRBJ1-2
CASSEGTGGAKDTQYF,TGCGCCAGCAGTGAGGGGACCGGGGGGGCCAAAGATACGCAGTATTTT,-,TRBD2,TRBV10-1,TRBJ2-3
CASLQWAETQYF,TGTGCCAGTCTACAGTGGGCAGAGACCCAGTACTTC,few,-,TRBV2,TRBJ2-5
CASSLTGQMNTEAFF,TGTGCCAGCAGCTTGACAGGACAGATGAACACTGAAGCTTTCTTT,-,-,TRBV5-5,TRBJ1-1
CASSLGGAGEKLFF,TGTGCCAGCAGCTTAGGGGGGGCTGGGGAAAAACTGTTTTTT,-,-,TRBV7-9,TRBJ1-4
CASSQFGGLGDTQYF,TGCGCCAGCAGCCAATTCGGGGGGCTGGGAGATACGCAGTATTTT,-,-,TRBV4-1,TRBJ2-3
CASRGVGNTIYF,TGTGCCAGCAGGGGGGTAGGAAACACCATATATTTT,-,-,TRBV2,TRBJ1-3
CASSLGGRAFF,TGTGCCAGCAGTTTGGGAGGAAGGGCTTTCTTT,-,-,TRBV28,TRBJ1-1
CASSQGSDLRGPQHF,TGCGCCAGCAGCCAAGGGTCGGACCTCCGAGGGCCCCAGCATTTT,once,-,TRBV4-3,TRBJ1-5
CANVGLEQYF,TGTGCCAACGTGGGGTTAGAGCAGTACTTC,-,-,TRBV21-1,TRBJ2-7
CSASQGEALHF,TGCAGTGCTTCCCAGGGGGAGGCCCTCCACTTT,-,TRBD1,TRBV20-1,TRBJ1-6
CASRMTDVGDNEQFF,TGCGCCAGCAGGATGACGGACGTGGGCGACAATGAGCAGTTCTTC,-,-,TRBV10-1,TRBJ2-1
CASSPRLDRGLNTEAFF,TGTGCCAGCTCACCGAGGCTGGACAGGGGCTTAAACACTGAAGCTTTCTTT,-,TRBD1,TRBV18,TRBJ1-1
CASSWTDRHEQYF,TGTGCCAGCAGCTGGACCGACAGACACGAGCAGTACTTC,-,-,TRBV7-2,TRBJ2-7
CASSRSVTSGGYNEQFF,TGCGCCAGCAGCCGCTCAGTGACTAGCGGGGGTTATAATGAGCAGTTCTTC,-,TRBD2,TRBV4-3,TRBJ2-1
CSVMGQGNGYTF,TGCAGCGTTATGGGACAGGGAAATGGCTACACCTTC,-,TRBD1,TRBV29-1,TRBJ1-2
CASTNQLQVSYNEQFF,TGTGCCAGCACCAACCAACTACAGGTCTCCTACAATGAGCAGTTCTTC,-,-,TRBV9,TRBJ2-1
CASKNPTANTGELFF,TGTGCCAGTAAGAACCCGACAGCGAACACCGGGGAGCTGTTTTTT,-,-,TRBV19,TRBJ2-2
CASSLRTGSYEQYF,TGTGCCAGCAGTTTACGGACAGGGTCCTACGAGCAGTACTTC,-,TRBD1,TRBV6-5,TRBJ2-7
CASSLFRQGANNEQFF,TGTGCCAGCAGCTTATTTAGGCAGGGGGCTAACAATGAGCAGTTCTTC,-,TRBD1,TRBV5-6,TRBJ2-1
CASSLSAPAYNEKLFF,TGTGCCAGCAGCTTGTCTGCACCGGCTTATAATGAAAAACTGTTTTTT,-,-,TRBV5-5,TRBJ1-4
CAISRTNTDGYTF,TGTGCCATCAGCCGAACGAATACTGATGGCTACACCTTC,-,-,TRBV10-3,TRBJ1-2
CASSQPELNTEAFF,TGTGCCAGCAGCCAACCCGAGTTGAACACTGAAGCTTTCTTT,-,-,TRBV11-2,TRBJ1-1
CAISDGSYNEQFF,TGTGCCATCAGTGATGGTTCCTACAATGAGCAGTTCTTC,-,-,TRBV10-3,TRBJ2-1
CASSIQQGLRQPQHF,TGTGCCAGTAGTATACAACAGGGGTTACGTCAGCCCCAGCATTTT,-,TRBD1,TRBV19,TRBJ1-5
CASSSGQGFGNTIYF,TGTGCCAGCAGCAGCGGACAGGGGTTCGGAAACACCATATATTTT,-,TRBD1,TRBV5-4,TRBJ1-3
CASSLSWTGGYEQYF,TGTGCCAGCAGTTTAAGTTGGACAGGGGGCTACGAGCAGTACTTC,-,TRBD1,TRBV28,TRBJ2-7
CASSPGLGRETQYF,TGTGCCAGCTCACCCGGACTAGGACGAGAGACCCAGTACTTC,few,TRBD2,TRBV18,TRBJ2-5
CASRGTGRSSYEQYF,TGTGCCAGCAGGGGGACAGGACGAAGCTCCTACGAGCAGTACTTC,-,TRBD1,TRBV2,TRBJ2-7
CSVVDREKSYEQYF,TGCAGCGTAGTGGATCGAGAGAAGTCCTACGAGCAGTACTTC,-,-,TRBV29-1,TRBJ2-7
CASSKGTGEETQYF,TGTGCCAGCAGCAAAGGGACAGGGGAAGAGACCCAGTACTTC,-,-,TRBV21-1,TRBJ2-5
CAGGGPDTQYF,TGTGCCGGGGGGGGGCCGGATACGCAGTATTTT,-,-,TRBV6-5,TRBJ2-3
CASSELGGRRSNEKLFF,TGTGCCAGCAGTGAATTAGGGGGGCGAAGAAGTAATGAAAAACTGTTTTTT,once,-,TRBV6-1,TRBJ1-4
CASSGYSGGAEDTQYF,TGTGCCAGCAGTGGCTATAGCGGGGGGGCCGAAGATACGCAGTATTTT,-,TRBD2,TRBV6-1,TRBJ2-3